A single sample is the source of the 20 T cell receptor beta chains below, sequenced in a study of blood T cell repertoires in COVID-19. Sequenced by immunoSEQ multiplex PCR; TCRdb stores in-frame clones only, minus some. The table lists fewer than 250,000 clones, around 90% of them singletons, with 3% in the top ten. Material for sequencing was peripheral blood. Receptor source: a man aged 55 to 70 with acute or convalescent COVID-19.

This rearrangement joins TRBV3-1 (or the pseudogene TRBV3-2) to TRBJ2-2; the D gene is possibly TRBD2 (6 bases). The V gene lost 2 bases and the J gene lost 7 bases, with 17 bases spanning the gap. CDR3 size: 16 residues. In germline, CDR1 is LGHDT, CDR2 YNNKEL (reference sequence). The CDR3 loop reads CASSQSAGRRVGELFF. The DNA of the CDR3 is TGTGCCAGCAGCCAATCGGCGGGGAGGAGGGTCGGGGAGCTGTTTTTT.

The chain employs TRBV6-4 and TRBJ1-1, with TRBD1 identical over 9 bases. Trimming took 5 bases from V and 3 from J; bases not matched to a gene: 4. The CDR3 runs to 14 residues. Germline CDR1 reads MRHNA; CDR2 reads SNTAGT. CDR3 in DNA: TGTGCCAGCAGTCGGGACAGGGTGGACACTGAAGCTTTCTTT. It codes for CASSRDRVDTEAFF.

The chain is built from TRBV7-3 and TRBJ1-1, with TRBD1 as a possible D gene (6 bases). The CDR3 has 13 amino acids. With 4 bases removed from V and 10 bases from J, the gap between germline ends came to 16 bases. Germline V gene sequence: CDR1 SGHTA, CDR2 FQGTGA. The CDR3 sequence: CASSSSQGSAAFF. The CDR3 nucleotides read TGTGCCAGCAGCTCGTCACAGGGTTCCGCAGCTTTCTTT.

V gene TRBV28 combines with J gene TRBJ1-2; a possible D gene is TRBD1 (5 bases). Germline CDR1 and CDR2: MDHEN and SYDVKM. The CDR3 consists of 12 residues. V was clipped by 6 bases and J by 4 bases, with 9 bases between them. CDR3 nucleotide sequence: TGTGCCAGCAGCAGGGAAGGCTATGGCTACACCTTC. This codes for CASSREGYGYTF.

The rearrangement joins TRBV7-8 to TRBJ2-2; D is possibly TRBD1 (5 bases). Trimming removed 1 base at V and 5 bases at J, with 11 bases between. Germline V lookup: CDR1 SGHVS, CDR2 FQNEAQ. The CDR3 consists of 15 residues. The CDR3 sequence: CASSLVQGPTGELFF. CDR3 nucleotide sequence: TGTGCCAGCAGCTTAGTCCAGGGCCCTACCGGGGAGCTGTTTTTT.

The chain uses TRBV19 and TRBJ1-1; a weak D match, TRBD1 (5 bases). Trimming took 3 bases from V and 6 from J, leaving 8 bases between them. Germline values: CDR1 LNHDA, CDR2 SQIVND (reference sequence). There are 12 residues in the CDR3. CDR3 protein: CASSMGGAEAFF. The CDR3 DNA reads as TGTGCCAGTAGTATGGGGGGGGCTGAAGCTTTCTTT.

This clone was seen just once. J is TRBJ2-2 and V is TRBV19; D is possibly TRBD2 (6 bases). V gave up 5 bases and J gave up 6 bases, with 13 bases separating them. CDR3 length equals 14 residues. The germline CDR1 and CDR2 sequences are LNHDA and SQIVND (reference sequence). In nucleotides, the CDR3 is TGTGCCAGTAGTTTACTCGGGGGAGCCGGGGAGCTGTTTTTT. This translates into CASSLLGGAGELFF.

As DNA, the CDR3 is TGTGCCAGCAGCTGGAACAACAGGTATGAGCAGTTCTTC. Protein product: CASSWNNRYEQFF. This sequence joins TRBV7-8 and TRBJ2-1; tentatively, D is TRBD1 (5 bases). Trimming left V 4 bases short and J 8 bases short, with 12 bases between. The CDR3 consists of 13 residues. Germline CDR1 reads SGHVS; CDR2 reads FQNEAQ.

The chain combines TRBV27 with TRBJ2-7; D not resolved. V lost 6 bases, J lost 0 bases, and 18 bases lay in between. Germline CDR1 and CDR2: MNHEY and SMNVEV (reference sequence). CDR3 length: 16 residues. The CDR3 protein is CASRGQRTSSSYEQYF. Here the CDR3 DNA reads TGTGCCAGCAGAGGTCAGCGTACCTCAAGCTCCTACGAGCAGTACTTC.

J is TRBJ1-3 and V is TRBV6-1, with no clear D. Trimming took off 0 bases at V and 7 bases at J, with 13 bases between the two ends. This CDR3 is built from 15 residues. Germline loops: CDR1 MNHNS, CDR2 SASEGT. DNA for the CDR3: TGTGCCAGCAGTGAAGCGGGCAGGTCTTGGAACACCATATATTTT. Translating it yields CASSEAGRSWNTIYF.

This sequence joins TRBV7-3 and TRBJ2-7; a weak D match, TRBD2 (6 bases). The CDR3 consists of 12 residues. V gave up 5 bases and J gave up 7 bases, with 12 bases separating them. Looked up from germline, CDR1 is SGHTA and CDR2 is FQGTGA. CDR3 nucleotides: TGTGCCAGCAGCACACACGGAGGGGAGCAGTACTTC. This sequence encodes CASSTHGGEQYF.

CDR3 nucleotide sequence: TGTGCCACCAGTCTTGGGGCGGGGGGCCACAATGAGCAGTTCTTC. Translating gives CATSLGAGGHNEQFF. The chain has TRBV24-1 and TRBJ2-1; 8 nucleotides line up with TRBD2. Unmatched junction bases numbered 8, after V lost 6 bases and J lost 5 bases. Germline lookup yields CDR1 KGHDR and CDR2 SFDVKD. The CDR3 has 15 amino acids.

A remark on this clone: At one end, the junction sequence differs from germline, possibly due to a read error. The gene calls are TRBV6-1 and TRBJ2-5; 8 bases are shared with TRBD2. Germline CDR1 reads MNHNS; CDR2 reads SASEGT. The CDR3 consists of 15 residues. The CDR3 nucleotides are TGTGCCAGCAGCGAAGACGGGGGGGCTAGGGAGACCCAGTACTTC. This gives the protein CASSEDGGARETQYF.

This clone came up once. V usage is TRBV3-1 (or the pseudogene TRBV3-2) and J usage is TRBJ1-4; 9 bases are a match to TRBD1. Germline trimming cut 3 bases from V and 1 base from J; bases unmatched to any gene: 9. Germline CDR1 LGHDT, CDR2 YNNKEL (reference sequence). The CDR3 length is 18 residues. CDR3 in DNA: TGTGCCAGCAGCCAGGGTCACGGGACAGGGTTAACTAATGAAAAACTGTTTTTT. This translates into CASSQGHGTGLTNEKLFF.

The V call is TRBV7-9, the J call TRBJ1-6; no clear D. The CDR3 has 13 amino acids. The germline CDR1 and CDR2 sequences are SEHNR and FQNEAQ (reference sequence). V gave up 5 bases and J gave up 9 bases, with 11 bases separating them. CDR3 residues: CASSTVPRSPLHF. DNA for the CDR3: TGTGCCAGCAGCACAGTTCCTCGTTCACCCCTCCACTTT.

The J gene is TRBJ2-7, the V gene TRBV3-1 (or the pseudogene TRBV3-2); TRBD1 is a possible D gene (5 bases). The CDR3 runs to 17 residues. Germline lookup yields CDR1 LGHDT and CDR2 YNNKEL (reference sequence). Trimming removed 1 base at V and 3 bases at J, with 19 bases between. CDR3 nucleotides: TGTGCCAGCAGCCAAGCCCCTTCATCAGGGCCGGTCTACGAGCAGTACTTC. This sequence encodes CASSQAPSSGPVYEQYF.

The chain has TRBV4-1 and TRBJ2-5; a weak D match, TRBD2 (7 bases). Germline lookup yields CDR1 MGHRA and CDR2 YSYEKL. There are 16 residues in the CDR3. Trimming removed 4 bases at V and 3 bases at J, with 18 bases between. CDR3 DNA: TGCGCCAGCAGCCCCACCGGAGGGGGGGCTGAAGAGACCCAGTACTTC. It translates to CASSPTGGGAEETQYF.

This clone was seen a handful of times. The V gene is TRBV6-5, the J gene TRBJ1-5; D is undetermined. Trimming removed 6 bases from V and 4 bases from J, with 10 bases in between. In germline, CDR1 is MNHEY, CDR2 SVGAGI. This CDR3 contains 13 residues. The CDR3 nucleotides are TGTGCCAGCAGCGAGACACGTAATCAGCCCCAGCATTTT. Protein: CASSETRNQPQHF.

A note on this clone: This could be a read error, since a much larger clone is one nucleotide away. The chain carries TRBV25-1 and TRBJ2-7; TRBD1 matches at 8 bases. This CDR3 has 14 residues. The trim removed 5 bases at V and 3 bases at J, leaving 6 bases unmatched. Germline lookup yields CDR1 MGHDK and CDR2 SYGVNS. The CDR3 sequence: CASSPRQGLYEQYF. CDR3 bases: TGTGCCAGCAGTCCCCGACAGGGGCTCTACGAGCAGTACTTC.

The chain recombines TRBV9 with TRBJ1-1; no firm D call. Looked up from germline, CDR1 is SGDLS and CDR2 is YYNGEE. The V gene lost 4 bases and the J gene lost 1 base, with 8 bases spanning the gap. The CDR3 consists of 13 residues. The CDR3 reads CASSPQPNTEAFF. CDR3 coding DNA: TGTGCCAGCAGCCCACAACCGAACACTGAAGCTTTCTTT.